The source of this T cell receptor (beta chain) is a study of CD8+ T cells in alopecia areata. Following extraction, RNA underwent reverse transcription to cDNA, which served as the sequencing template. Sequenced by immunoSEQ multiplex PCR; TCRdb stores in-frame clones only, minus some. This sample has more than 150,000 clones, with less than 65% found just once. This clone was observed a handful of times. This is likely an artifact of a read error, given a far larger clone one base away. The V gene's germline CDR1 is SEHNR and CDR2 FQNEAQ (reference sequence). J was trimmed by 6 bases and V by 1 base; bases with no gene match: 0. The CDR3 runs 13 residues.

The gene calls are TRBV7-9 and TRBJ2-7, with 10 positions matching TRBD1. The sample was CD8+ T cells sorted from blood, taken at week 0. The clonotype was recovered from a human donor with alopecia areata. CDR3 nucleotides: TGTGCCAGCAGCTTAGGGACAGGGGGCGAGCAGTACTTC. Translating it yields CASSLGTGGEQYF.